This TCR beta chain stems from a study of T-cell reconstitution after alpha-beta-depleted transplantation in children. Overall study findings and caveats: From newly produced T cells came most of the T-cell counts and diversity one year after transplant. In patients about two months after transplant, alpha-beta T cells reportedly arose from several hundred expanded graft clones.

This clonotype was seen many times. The target antigen is unknown. Germline V gives CDR1 MNHNS, CDR2 SASEGT. The V gene end was trimmed by 6 bases and the J gene end by 0 bases; junction bases not matched to a gene: 9. This CDR3 contains 17 residues. Unique molecular identifiers were incorporated when the TCRbeta library was constructed. TCRdb analysed the PCR reads with MiXCR anew, one entry per CDR3 protein. This sample has some 120,000 distinct CDR3 sequences, with 20% to 25% found just once. The clonotype originates from a male patient aged 2 to 10 who had a stem cell transplant for chronic granulomatous disease, so the T cells may come from the graft donor. The starting material was PBMCs, mostly from graft donor cells, obtained 180 days after TCRalphabeta/CD19-depleted stem cell transplant. The chain uses TRBV6-1 and TRBJ1-3, with 9 bases fitting TRBD1. The CDR3 loop reads CASRHVTGGNSGNTIYF. CDR3 DNA: TGTGCCAGCAGACATGTGACAGGGGGAAACTCTGGAAACACCATATATTTT.